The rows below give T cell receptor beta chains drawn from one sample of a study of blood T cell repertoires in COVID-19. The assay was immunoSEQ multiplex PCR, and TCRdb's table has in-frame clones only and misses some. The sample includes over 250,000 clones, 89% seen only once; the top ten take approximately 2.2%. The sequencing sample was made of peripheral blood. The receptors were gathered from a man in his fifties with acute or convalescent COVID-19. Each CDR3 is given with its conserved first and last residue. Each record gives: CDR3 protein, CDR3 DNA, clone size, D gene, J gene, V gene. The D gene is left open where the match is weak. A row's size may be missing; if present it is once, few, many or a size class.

CDR3: CASSYSSGAPEEKLFF
DNA: TGTGCCAGCAGTTACTCCTCAGGGGCGCCAGAGGAAAAACTGTTTTTT
size: few
D: .
J: TRBJ1-4
V: TRBV6-5

CDR3: CASNGGTIYNEQFF
DNA: TGTGCCAGCAACGGAGGGACTATTTACAATGAGCAGTTCTTC
size: .
D: TRBD2
J: TRBJ2-1
V: TRBV6-6

CDR3: CASSGGTGRYEQYF
DNA: TGTGCCAGCAGTGGGGGGACAGGGCGCTACGAGCAGTACTTC
size: .
D: TRBD1
J: TRBJ2-7
V: TRBV2

CDR3: CAIAISGGNTIYF
DNA: TGTGCCATCGCTATCTCAGGGGGAAACACCATATATTTT
size: .
D: .
J: TRBJ1-3
V: TRBV6-6

CDR3: CASSGARGNQPQHF
DNA: TGTGCCAGCAGTGGAGCAAGAGGGAATCAGCCCCAGCATTTT
size: .
D: .
J: TRBJ1-5
V: TRBV2

CDR3: CASSQPAGYTEAFF
DNA: TGCGCCAGCAGCCAACCAGCAGGTTACACTGAAGCTTTCTTT
size: .
D: .
J: TRBJ1-1
V: TRBV4-1

CDR3: CSVEHNNEQFF
DNA: TGCAGCGTTGAACACAACAATGAGCAGTTCTTC
size: .
D: .
J: TRBJ2-1
V: TRBV29-1

CDR3: CASSFGLEQYF
DNA: TGTGCCAGCAGCTTCGGACTAGAGCAGTACTTC
size: .
D: TRBD2
J: TRBJ2-5
V: TRBV3-1/TRBV3-2

CDR3: CASSLSQGRGRTGELFF
DNA: TGTGCCAGCAGCTTATCTCAGGGGCGCGGTAGGACCGGGGAGCTGTTTTTT
size: .
D: .
J: TRBJ2-2
V: TRBV7-8

CDR3: CASSWGGDGPEAFF
DNA: TGTGCCAGCTCTTGGGGGGGGGATGGCCCCGAAGCTTTCTTT
size: .
D: .
J: TRBJ1-1
V: TRBV19

CDR3: CASSLAVAGGQETQYF
DNA: TGCGCCAGCAGCTTGGCGGTAGCGGGGGGGCAAGAGACCCAGTACTTC
size: few
D: TRBD2
J: TRBJ2-5
V: TRBV5-1

CDR3: CASSFEVSSYNEQFF
DNA: TGTGCCAGCAGTTTCGAGGTTAGCTCCTACAATGAGCAGTTCTTC
size: few
D: .
J: TRBJ2-1
V: TRBV27

CDR3: CATSRDRHSYEQYF
DNA: TGTGCCACCAGCAGAGATCGACACTCCTACGAGCAGTACTTC
size: once
D: .
J: TRBJ2-7
V: TRBV15

CDR3: CASSPGRGSLLGTDTQYF
DNA: TGTGCCAGCAGCCCCGGGCGGGGGAGCCTCCTAGGAACAGATACGCAGTATTTT
size: .
D: TRBD2
J: TRBJ2-3
V: TRBV7-9

CDR3: CASSLVGGNTQYF
DNA: TGTGCCAGCAGTTTAGTTGGGGGGAATACGCAGTATTTT
size: .
D: .
J: TRBJ2-3
V: TRBV12-3/TRBV12-4

CDR3: CASDPGTGKYGYTF
DNA: TGTGCCAGCGACCCCGGGACAGGGAAGTATGGCTACACCTTC
size: .
D: TRBD1
J: TRBJ1-2
V: TRBV2

CDR3: CASSGSGVYGYTF
DNA: TGTGCCAGCAGCGGAAGCGGGGTCTATGGCTACACCTTC
size: .
D: .
J: TRBJ1-2
V: TRBV3-1/TRBV3-2

CDR3: CSVTDRVITGELFF
DNA: TGCAGCGTCACGGACAGGGTGATCACCGGGGAGCTGTTTTTT
size: .
D: TRBD1
J: TRBJ2-2
V: TRBV29-1

CDR3: CASSEAPGNTIYF
DNA: TGTGCCAGCAGCGAAGCTCCCGGAAACACCATATATTTT
size: .
D: .
J: TRBJ1-3
V: TRBV11-2

CDR3: CASSRGGGTYNEQFF
DNA: TGTGCCAGTAGTCGCGGGGGCGGAACCTACAATGAGCAGTTCTTC
size: .
D: .
J: TRBJ2-1
V: TRBV19

CDR3: CASSQGLALNIQYF
DNA: TGTGCCAGCAGCCAAGGGCTAGCATTGAACATTCAGTACTTC
size: .
D: .
J: TRBJ2-4
V: TRBV4-2

CDR3: CASSSAGDNEQFF
DNA: TGTGCCAGCAGTTCGGCAGGGGACAATGAGCAGTTCTTC
size: .
D: .
J: TRBJ2-1
V: TRBV6-5

CDR3: CASSKRQGNQPQHF
DNA: TGTGCCAGCAGCAAAAGACAGGGCAATCAGCCCCAGCATTTT
size: few
D: .
J: TRBJ1-5
V: TRBV5-6

CDR3: CASSADSRRNEQFF
DNA: TGTGCCAGCAGCGCCGACTCTAGGAGGAATGAGCAGTTCTTC
size: once
D: .
J: TRBJ2-1
V: TRBV2

CDR3: CASSSNRGPLNTEAFF
DNA: TGTGCCAGCAGCTCCAACAGGGGACCTTTGAACACTGAAGCTTTCTTT
size: .
D: TRBD1
J: TRBJ1-1
V: TRBV27

CDR3: CASSWGPGETQYF
DNA: TGTGCCAGTAGCTGGGGGCCCGGGGAGACCCAGTACTTC
size: .
D: .
J: TRBJ2-5
V: TRBV19

CDR3: CASSLASSRGYGYTF
DNA: TGTGCCAGCAGTCTCGCGTCCTCCCGCGGGTATGGCTACACCTTC
size: once
D: .
J: TRBJ1-2
V: TRBV2

CDR3: CASSPTGPIYNEQFF
DNA: TGTGCCAGCAGCCCGACAGGCCCCATCTACAATGAGCAGTTCTTC
size: .
D: .
J: TRBJ2-1
V: TRBV27

CDR3: CSASTSGYYNEQFF
DNA: TGCAGTGCTAGTACTAGCGGATACTACAATGAGCAGTTCTTC
size: .
D: TRBD2
J: TRBJ2-1
V: TRBV20-1

CDR3: CASSLAREGYTF
DNA: TGTGCCAGCAGCTTAGCCCGGGAGGGCTACACCTTC
size: .
D: .
J: TRBJ1-2
V: TRBV7-9

CDR3: CSAPRAYEQYF
DNA: TGCAGTGCCCCTAGAGCCTACGAGCAGTACTTC
size: .
D: .
J: TRBJ2-7
V: TRBV20-1

CDR3: CASSRIQGAGQPQHF
DNA: TGTGCCAGCAGCCGGATACAGGGGGCAGGGCAGCCCCAGCATTTT
size: .
D: TRBD1
J: TRBJ1-5
V: TRBV3-1/TRBV3-2

CDR3: CASSYTGGYTF
DNA: TGTGCCAGCAGTTACACTGGTGGCTACACCTTC
size: .
D: .
J: TRBJ1-2
V: TRBV6-5

CDR3: CASSLAGGHNYGYTF
DNA: TGCGCCAGCAGCTTGGCAGGGGGTCATAACTATGGCTACACCTTC
size: .
D: TRBD1
J: TRBJ1-2
V: TRBV5-1

CDR3: CASSRKEALNTEAFF
DNA: TGTGCCAGCAGCCGAAAGGAGGCACTGAACACTGAAGCTTTCTTT
size: .
D: .
J: TRBJ1-1
V: TRBV5-5

CDR3: CASSRNRNQPQHF
DNA: TGTGCCAGTAGTCGGAACAGAAATCAGCCCCAGCATTTT
size: .
D: .
J: TRBJ1-5
V: TRBV19

CDR3: CASSSEGEYRTSPLHF
DNA: TGTGCCAGCAGTTCCGAGGGGGAGTATCGGACTTCACCCCTCCACTTT
size: few
D: .
J: TRBJ1-6
V: TRBV27

CDR3: CASSVSQGLGGYTF
DNA: TGTGCCAGCAGCGTCTCACAGGGCTTGGGTGGCTACACCTTC
size: .
D: .
J: TRBJ1-2
V: TRBV9

CDR3: CAISESRGSYNSPLHF
DNA: TGTGCCATCAGTGAGTCAAGAGGGTCCTATAATTCACCCCTCCACTTT
size: .
D: .
J: TRBJ1-6
V: TRBV10-3

CDR3: CASSQGGGSGYTF
DNA: TGCGCCAGCAGCCAAGGTGGAGGGAGTGGCTACACCTTC
size: .
D: .
J: TRBJ1-2
V: TRBV4-1

CDR3: CASSPGGVRHEKLFF
DNA: TGTGCCAGCTCACCGGGGGGGGTCCGTCATGAAAAACTGTTTTTT
size: once
D: .
J: TRBJ1-4
V: TRBV18

CDR3: CASSANPLMRNTEAFF
DNA: TGTGCCAGTAGTGCTAACCCTTTAATGCGGAACACTGAAGCTTTCTTT
size: once
D: .
J: TRBJ1-1
V: TRBV19